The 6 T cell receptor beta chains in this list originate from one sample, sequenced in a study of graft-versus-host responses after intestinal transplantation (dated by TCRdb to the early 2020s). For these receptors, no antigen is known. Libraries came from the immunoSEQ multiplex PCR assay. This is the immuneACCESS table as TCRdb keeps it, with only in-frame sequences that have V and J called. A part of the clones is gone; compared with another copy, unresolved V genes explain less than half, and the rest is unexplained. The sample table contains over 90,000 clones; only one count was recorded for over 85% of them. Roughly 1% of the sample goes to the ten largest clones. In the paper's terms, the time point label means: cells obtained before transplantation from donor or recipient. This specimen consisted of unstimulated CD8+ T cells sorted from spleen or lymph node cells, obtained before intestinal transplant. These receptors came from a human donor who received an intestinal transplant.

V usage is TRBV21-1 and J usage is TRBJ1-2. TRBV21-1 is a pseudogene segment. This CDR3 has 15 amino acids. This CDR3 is CASSKYIGGSYGYTF. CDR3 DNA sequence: TGTGCCAGCAGCAAATATATAGGGGGGTCCTATGGCTACACCTTC.

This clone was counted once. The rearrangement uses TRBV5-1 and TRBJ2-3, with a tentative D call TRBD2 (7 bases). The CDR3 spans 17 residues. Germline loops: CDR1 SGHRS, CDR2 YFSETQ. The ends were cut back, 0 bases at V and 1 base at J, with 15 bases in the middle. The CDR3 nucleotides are TGCGCCAGCAGCTTGGTGGGGGGGCGCTCGGGCACAGATACGCAGTATTTT. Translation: CASSLVGGRSGTDTQYF. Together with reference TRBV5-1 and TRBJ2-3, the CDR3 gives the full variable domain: KAGVTQTPRYLIKTRGQQVTLSCSPISGHRSVSWYQQTPGQGLQFLFEYFSETQRNKGNFPGRFSGRQFSNSRSEMNVSTLELGDSALYLCASSLVGGRSGTDTQYFGPGTRLTVL.

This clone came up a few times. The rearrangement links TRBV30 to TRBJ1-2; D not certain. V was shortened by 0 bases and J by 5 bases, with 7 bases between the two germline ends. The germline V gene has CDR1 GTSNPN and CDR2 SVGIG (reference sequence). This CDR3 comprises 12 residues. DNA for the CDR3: TGTGCCTGGAGTGTAACCGCGTATGGCTACACCTTC. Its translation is CAWSVTAYGYTF. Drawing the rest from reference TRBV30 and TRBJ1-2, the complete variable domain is SQTIHQWPATLVQPVGSPLSLECTVEGTSNPNLYWYRQAAGRGLQLLFYSVGIGQISSEVPQNLSASRPQDRQFILSSKKLLLSDSGFYLCAWSVTAYGYTFGSGTRLTVV.

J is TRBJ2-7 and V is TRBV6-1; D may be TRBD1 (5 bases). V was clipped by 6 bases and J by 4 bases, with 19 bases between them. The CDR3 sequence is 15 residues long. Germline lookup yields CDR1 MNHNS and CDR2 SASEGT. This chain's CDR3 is CASRTQGLIPYEQYF. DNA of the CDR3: TGTGCCAGCAGAACGCAGGGCCTCATCCCATACGAGCAGTACTTC.

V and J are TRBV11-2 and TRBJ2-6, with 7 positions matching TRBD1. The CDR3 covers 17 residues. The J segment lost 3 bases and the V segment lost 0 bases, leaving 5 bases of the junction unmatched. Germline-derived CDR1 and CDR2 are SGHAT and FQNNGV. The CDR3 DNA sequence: TGTGCCAGCAGCTTAGAGACAGGGCTAGGTGGGGCCAACGTCCTGACTTTC. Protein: CASSLETGLGGANVLTF.

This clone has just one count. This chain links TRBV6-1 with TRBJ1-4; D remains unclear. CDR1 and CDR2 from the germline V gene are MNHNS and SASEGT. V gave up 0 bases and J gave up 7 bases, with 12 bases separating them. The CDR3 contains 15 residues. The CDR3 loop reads CASSEALLGFEKLFF. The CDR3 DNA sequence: TGTGCCAGCAGTGAAGCGCTCTTAGGGTTTGAAAAACTGTTTTTT.